This T cell receptor beta chain appears in the sequencing data of a study of PD-1 blockade in mismatch repair-deficient tumors. Germline values: CDR1 LNHDA, CDR2 SQIVND (reference sequence). Trimming took off 3 bases at V and 3 bases at J, with 9 bases between the two ends. The CDR3 runs 13 residues. The TCR-sequenced patients were a few responders to pembrolizumab. Method: immunoSEQ multiplex PCR; TCRdb's copy keeps in-frame clones and lacks some. This table has 40,000 or so clones, approximately 80% appearing once. The receptor comes from an adult with mismatch repair-deficient cancer. Sequencing used PBMCs, obtained approximately 9 months after starting pembrolizumab. The chain recombines TRBV19 with TRBJ2-7; D unresolved. The CDR3 coding sequence is TGTGCCAGTAGTATCAACCCAGGCTACGAGCAGTACTTC. Its protein is CASSINPGYEQYF.